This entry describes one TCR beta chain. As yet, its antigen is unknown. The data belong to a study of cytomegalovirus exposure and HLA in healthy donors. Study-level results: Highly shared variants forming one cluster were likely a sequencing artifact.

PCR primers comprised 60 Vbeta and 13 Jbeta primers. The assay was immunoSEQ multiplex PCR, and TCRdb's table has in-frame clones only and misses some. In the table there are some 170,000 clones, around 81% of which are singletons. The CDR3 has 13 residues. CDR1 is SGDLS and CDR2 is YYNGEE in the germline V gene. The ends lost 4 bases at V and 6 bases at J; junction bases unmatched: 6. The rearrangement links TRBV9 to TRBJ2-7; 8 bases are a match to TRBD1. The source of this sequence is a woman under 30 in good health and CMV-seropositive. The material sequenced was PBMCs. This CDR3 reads CASSFDRGTEQYF. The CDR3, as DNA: TGTGCCAGCAGCTTCGACAGGGGAACCGAGCAGTACTTC.